The TCR beta chain under discussion was sequenced for a study of cytomegalovirus exposure and HLA in healthy donors. Both 60 Vbeta primers and 13 Jbeta primers went into the PCR. The method was immunoSEQ multiplex PCR; TCRdb's version includes in-frame clones alone and lacks a portion of them. This table has over 60,000 clones, around 66% appearing once. Germline CDR1 and CDR2: PRHDT and FYEKMQ (reference sequence). The germline V and J ends were trimmed by 6 bases and 9 bases, with 17 bases remaining between them. The CDR3 spans 13 residues. The chain joins TRBV13 to TRBJ1-1; D might be TRBD1 (6 bases). The source is a male donor in good health and CMV-seropositive. Sequencing was performed on PBMCs. CDR3 protein: CASRVTGTPQAFF. CDR3 DNA: TGTGCCAGCAGGGTTACCGGGACACCACAAGCTTTCTTT.